A selection of T cell receptor beta chains follows, all from one sample in a study of cytomegalovirus exposure and HLA in healthy donors. The table came from immunoSEQ multiplex PCR; TCRdb's copy has only in-frame clones and leaves some out. In all, the sample yields 150,000 to 200,000 clones. The sample consisted of PBMCs. The receptors shown here come from a man aged 25-40 years in good health and CMV-seronegative. Both conserved end residues are part of each CDR3. Each record gives: J gene, D gene, V gene, CDR3 DNA, CDR3 protein. The D gene is left open where the match is weak.

j_gene: TRBJ2-7; d_gene: TRBD2; v_gene: TRBV27; CDR3nt: TGTGCCAGCAGGAGCGGGACTAGCGGGAGGGTCTACGAGCAGTACTTC; CDR3aa: CASRSGTSGRVYEQYF
j_gene: TRBJ2-5; d_gene: TRBD1; v_gene: TRBV5-1; CDR3nt: TGCGCCAGCAGCCCGGGACAGTCCCAAGAGACCCAGTACTTC; CDR3aa: CASSPGQSQETQYF
j_gene: TRBJ1-1; d_gene: -; v_gene: TRBV6-5; CDR3nt: TGTGCCAGCAGTGCAGGGTACACTGAAGCTTTCTTT; CDR3aa: CASSAGYTEAFF
j_gene: TRBJ2-3; d_gene: -; v_gene: TRBV18; CDR3nt: TGTGCCAGCTCACCATATATCCAGGACACAGATACGCAGTATTTT; CDR3aa: CASSPYIQDTDTQYF
j_gene: TRBJ2-7; d_gene: TRBD1; v_gene: TRBV7-2; CDR3nt: TGTGCCAGCACCGGGACAGGGGGAACCCACGAGCAGTACTTC; CDR3aa: CASTGTGGTHEQYF
j_gene: TRBJ1-2; d_gene: TRBD1; v_gene: TRBV27; CDR3nt: TGTGCCAGCGCGGCCGGGACAGGTTCTATGAACTATGGCTACACCTTC; CDR3aa: CASAAGTGSMNYGYTF
j_gene: TRBJ1-2; d_gene: TRBD1; v_gene: TRBV5-1; CDR3nt: TGCGCCAGCAGCTTGGCCACAGGGGGCCATGGCTACACCTTC; CDR3aa: CASSLATGGHGYTF
j_gene: TRBJ1-1; d_gene: TRBD1; v_gene: TRBV28; CDR3nt: TGTGCCAGCAGTCTCGGGACAGGGGGCTTTAACACTGAAGCTTTCTTT; CDR3aa: CASSLGTGGFNTEAFF
j_gene: TRBJ2-7; d_gene: TRBD2; v_gene: TRBV5-4; CDR3nt: TGTGCCAGCAGCATCGGACTAGCGGGGGTTTTTTACGAGCAGTACTTC; CDR3aa: CASSIGLAGVFYEQYF
j_gene: TRBJ1-1; d_gene: TRBD1; v_gene: TRBV5-1; CDR3nt: TGCGCCAGCAGCTTGCGGGTCCAGGGGGCTTACGCTGAAGCTTTCTTT; CDR3aa: CASSLRVQGAYAEAFF
j_gene: TRBJ2-1; d_gene: TRBD2; v_gene: TRBV27; CDR3nt: TGTGCCAGCAGCAAAGGGACTAGCAATGAGCAGTTCTTC; CDR3aa: CASSKGTSNEQFF
j_gene: TRBJ2-5; d_gene: -; v_gene: TRBV7-7; CDR3nt: TGTGCCAGCAGCTTAATGGCGGGGCAAGAGACCCAGTACTTC; CDR3aa: CASSLMAGQETQYF
j_gene: TRBJ2-2; d_gene: TRBD2; v_gene: TRBV6-1; CDR3nt: TGTGCCAGCAGCCCCCGGGGGGAACGTTACGGGGAGCTGTTTTTT; CDR3aa: CASSPRGERYGELFF
j_gene: TRBJ2-5; d_gene: TRBD2; v_gene: TRBV7-9; CDR3nt: TGTGCCAGCAACCCCAGGGGCGGGAGGGAACAAGAGACCCAGTACTTC; CDR3aa: CASNPRGGREQETQYF
j_gene: TRBJ2-7; d_gene: -; v_gene: TRBV28; CDR3nt: TGTGCCAGCAGTCTCCTCTACGAGCAGTACTTC; CDR3aa: CASSLLYEQYF
j_gene: TRBJ1-1; d_gene: -; v_gene: TRBV7-2; CDR3nt: TGTGCCAGCAGCTTGAACAGATTCAACACTGAAGCTTTCTTT; CDR3aa: CASSLNRFNTEAFF
j_gene: TRBJ1-5; d_gene: TRBD1; v_gene: TRBV18; CDR3nt: TGTGCCAGCTCACCAGACAGGGGAAGCAATCAGCCCCAGCATTTT; CDR3aa: CASSPDRGSNQPQHF
j_gene: TRBJ2-3; d_gene: TRBD2; v_gene: TRBV5-6; CDR3nt: TGTGCCAGCAGCGACAGACTAGCGGGAGATACGCAGTATTTT; CDR3aa: CASSDRLAGDTQYF
j_gene: TRBJ1-2; d_gene: TRBD1; v_gene: TRBV29-1; CDR3nt: TGCAGCGGGGGACAGGGCGACTATGGCTACACCTTC; CDR3aa: CSGGQGDYGYTF
j_gene: TRBJ2-6; d_gene: -; v_gene: TRBV27; CDR3nt: TGTGCCAGCAGTTTAGCAGGGTCTGGGGCCAACGTCCTGACTTTC; CDR3aa: CASSLAGSGANVLTF
j_gene: TRBJ1-4; d_gene: TRBD1; v_gene: TRBV14; CDR3nt: TGTGCCAGCAGCCCCCTCGACAGGGGAGAAAAACTGTTTTTT; CDR3aa: CASSPLDRGEKLFF
j_gene: TRBJ2-7; d_gene: -; v_gene: TRBV10-3; CDR3nt: TGTGCCATCAGTCTAAGCTTGACGGGCTACGAGCAGTACTTC; CDR3aa: CAISLSLTGYEQYF
j_gene: TRBJ2-7; d_gene: TRBD2; v_gene: TRBV5-1; CDR3nt: TGCGCCAGCAGCCATGGGGGGAGGGCCGTCTACGAGCAGTACTTC; CDR3aa: CASSHGGRAVYEQYF
j_gene: TRBJ2-3; d_gene: TRBD1; v_gene: TRBV5-8; CDR3nt: TGTGCCAGCAGCTACAGGGGGGTCGGAACAGATACGCAGTATTTT; CDR3aa: CASSYRGVGTDTQYF
j_gene: TRBJ1-2; d_gene: -; v_gene: TRBV27; CDR3nt: TGTGCCAGCAGGCACCCCAGCAGGGGCAACTATGGCTACACCTTC; CDR3aa: CASRHPSRGNYGYTF
j_gene: TRBJ2-5; d_gene: TRBD2; v_gene: TRBV4-2; CDR3nt: TGTGCCAGCAGCCCCCGTCATCCGACTAGCGGGACACAAGAGACCCAGTACTTC; CDR3aa: CASSPRHPTSGTQETQYF
j_gene: TRBJ1-1; d_gene: -; v_gene: TRBV2; CDR3nt: TGTGCCAGCAGTGACTGGGGGACTACTGAAGCTTTCTTT; CDR3aa: CASSDWGTTEAFF
j_gene: TRBJ2-2; d_gene: TRBD1; v_gene: TRBV7-3; CDR3nt: TGTGCCAGCAGCCATTCTCCGGGACAGGGAAACACCGGGGAGCTGTTTTTT; CDR3aa: CASSHSPGQGNTGELFF
j_gene: TRBJ2-2; d_gene: TRBD1; v_gene: TRBV7-6; CDR3nt: TGTGCCAGCAGCCCATCTGGACAGGGGGGGGCCGGGGAGCTGTTTTTT; CDR3aa: CASSPSGQGGAGELFF
j_gene: TRBJ1-2; d_gene: TRBD1; v_gene: TRBV5-4; CDR3nt: TGTGCCAGCAGCCCCGGACAGGGCCTCTATGGCTACACCTTC; CDR3aa: CASSPGQGLYGYTF
j_gene: TRBJ1-2; d_gene: -; v_gene: TRBV28; CDR3nt: TGTGCCAGCAGTTTATCCGGGGGGGCTAACTATGGCTACACCTTC; CDR3aa: CASSLSGGANYGYTF
j_gene: TRBJ2-7; d_gene: -; v_gene: TRBV7-8; CDR3nt: TGTGCCAGCAGCTTAGGTGTGGGGCGCGAGAAGTACTTC; CDR3aa: CASSLGVGREKYF
j_gene: TRBJ1-4; d_gene: TRBD1; v_gene: TRBV19; CDR3nt: TGTGCCAGTAGCCCACAGGGGGCTAATGAAAAACTGTTTTTT; CDR3aa: CASSPQGANEKLFF
j_gene: TRBJ2-7; d_gene: TRBD1; v_gene: TRBV18; CDR3nt: TGTGCCAGCTCGCGATTCCACGGGACAGATAACGAGCAGTACTTC; CDR3aa: CASSRFHGTDNEQYF
j_gene: TRBJ2-7; d_gene: -; v_gene: TRBV11-3; CDR3nt: TGTGCCAGCAGCTTTATGGCAGGGGCGCCCCACGAGCAGTACTTC; CDR3aa: CASSFMAGAPHEQYF
j_gene: TRBJ2-1; d_gene: TRBD2; v_gene: TRBV10-1; CDR3nt: TGCGCCAGCAGTGGCCTAGCGGGGCACTCGCGCAATGAGCAGTTCTTC; CDR3aa: CASSGLAGHSRNEQFF
j_gene: TRBJ1-5; d_gene: TRBD1; v_gene: TRBV30; CDR3nt: TGTGCCTGGAGTGTGGCAGGGGGAAATCAGCCCCAGCATTTT; CDR3aa: CAWSVAGGNQPQHF
j_gene: TRBJ2-4; d_gene: TRBD1; v_gene: TRBV19; CDR3nt: TGTGCCAGTAGGCGGCGGACAGGGGGACAAAACATTCAGTACTTC; CDR3aa: CASRRRTGGQNIQYF
j_gene: TRBJ1-2; d_gene: TRBD1; v_gene: TRBV6-1; CDR3nt: TGTGCCAGCAGACTGAGTCGACAGGGGACCTATGGCTACACCTTC; CDR3aa: CASRLSRQGTYGYTF
j_gene: TRBJ1-3; d_gene: TRBD1; v_gene: TRBV19; CDR3nt: TGTGCCAGTAGTCTAGGGGGCGGAAGGTCTGGAAACACCATATATTTT; CDR3aa: CASSLGGGRSGNTIYF
j_gene: TRBJ2-4; d_gene: TRBD2; v_gene: TRBV5-4; CDR3nt: TGTGCCAGCAGCGTGGGACTAGATCTAGCCAAAAACATTCAGTACTTC; CDR3aa: CASSVGLDLAKNIQYF
j_gene: TRBJ1-3; d_gene: TRBD1; v_gene: TRBV27; CDR3nt: TGTGCCAGCAGCAATACAGGGGAATCTGGAAACACCATATATTTT; CDR3aa: CASSNTGESGNTIYF
j_gene: TRBJ2-7; d_gene: -; v_gene: TRBV2; CDR3nt: TGTGCCAGCGTTCGGCCGGGGGTCTCCTACGAGCAGTACTTC; CDR3aa: CASVRPGVSYEQYF
j_gene: TRBJ1-1; d_gene: -; v_gene: TRBV9; CDR3nt: TGTGCCAGCAGCGTAGAGCCAATGAACACTGAAGCTTTCTTT; CDR3aa: CASSVEPMNTEAFF
j_gene: TRBJ1-1; d_gene: TRBD1; v_gene: TRBV18; CDR3nt: TGTGCCAGCTCACCCGCGACAGGGACTGAAGCTTTCTTT; CDR3aa: CASSPATGTEAFF
j_gene: TRBJ1-1; d_gene: -; v_gene: TRBV5-5; CDR3nt: TGTGCCAGCAGCGGGGCCGGGTTAGGGGACACTGAAGCTTTCTTT; CDR3aa: CASSGAGLGDTEAFF
j_gene: TRBJ2-3; d_gene: -; v_gene: TRBV10-3; CDR3nt: TGTGCCATCAGTGTTGAAGCGGCAAGAGAACCCAATACGCAGTATTTT; CDR3aa: CAISVEAAREPNTQYF
j_gene: TRBJ1-1; d_gene: -; v_gene: TRBV29-1; CDR3nt: TGCAGCGTTGAAGTCCGGGGAAGTGACACTGAAGCTTTCTTT; CDR3aa: CSVEVRGSDTEAFF
j_gene: TRBJ2-1; d_gene: TRBD1; v_gene: TRBV28; CDR3nt: TGTGCCAGCAGTGGAGCCGGGACAGGGGCCAATGAGCAGTTCTTC; CDR3aa: CASSGAGTGANEQFF
j_gene: TRBJ1-2; d_gene: TRBD1; v_gene: TRBV2; CDR3nt: TGTGCCAGCCGGGACAGGGGGAAATATGGCTACACCTTC; CDR3aa: CASRDRGKYGYTF
j_gene: TRBJ2-1; d_gene: -; v_gene: TRBV2; CDR3nt: TGTGCCAGCAGTGCTCTGCGGGGTCTCAACAATGAGCAGTTCTTC; CDR3aa: CASSALRGLNNEQFF